This TCR beta chain appears in the sequencing data of a study of control samples from healthy donors and cancer patients. Germline values: CDR1 MNHEY, CDR2 SVGEGT. V gave up 5 bases and J gave up 1 base; unmatched junction bases: 6. The CDR3 is 15 residues long. With regard to this clone: Other DNA sequences from this sample encode an identical CDR3 as well.

The repertoire was sequenced with immunoSEQ multiplex PCR; TCRdb's copy has only in-frame clones and lacks some. The sample has 150,000 to 200,000 clones, about 87% seen once. The chain has TRBV6-2 or TRBV6-3 and TRBJ1-1, with TRBD1 identical over 8 bases. This receptor was obtained from a man aged 25-45 years in good health. The material sequenced was blood. The CDR3 here is CASSRTGNENTEAFF. DNA for the CDR3: TGTGCCAGCAGTAGGACAGGGAACGAGAACACTGAAGCTTTCTTT.